The source of this T cell receptor beta chain is a study of T cell changes during pregnancy in multiple sclerosis. TCRdb's table, derived via immunoSEQ multiplex PCR, lists solely in-frame clones and lacks some. Among about 77,000 clones, 75% to 90% were seen once, and the ten largest hold around 2%. Germline-derived CDR1 and CDR2 are MGHRA and YSYEKL. The CDR3 consists of 16 residues. V gave up 1 base and J gave up 6 bases, with 16 bases separating them. The sequence came from a female donor with multiple sclerosis, enrolled in a pregnancy study. The material sequenced was peripheral blood, taken before pregnancy. The chain is built from TRBV4-1 and TRBJ2-1; maybe TRBD1 (5 bases). Here the CDR3 reads CASSQVWALGANEQFF. The CDR3 DNA is TGCGCCAGCAGCCAAGTTTGGGCCCTTGGGGCCAATGAGCAGTTCTTC.